This TCR beta chain was captured by sequencing in a study of blood T cells in healthy people across ages. Study-wide background: The template switching approach captured approximately one barcoded beta molecule for every two T cells.

Combining a sample-barcoded 5' primer with a J-beta primer mix, a second PCR ran for about 6 to 11 cycles. Sequencing yielded, for each sample, at least 2.5 million paired-end reads carrying CDR3. MiXCR, run by TCRdb on the 5' RACE reads, gives a single entry per CDR3 protein. This table has about 1.8 million distinct CDR3 sequences, roughly 52% appearing once. The study drew donors from healthy Caucasian individuals in Russia aged roughly 6 to 100. PBMCs were isolated at a quantity of at least 6.5 million per sample. Germline V lookup: CDR1 MDHEN, CDR2 SYDVKM. The CDR3 is 14 amino acids. Trimming shortened V by 3 bases and J by 7 bases, and 15 bases separated the two germline ends.

The gene calls are TRBV28 and TRBJ1-2; no firm D call. This receptor was identified in a woman aged 40-49 years in good health. The sequencing sample was made of blood. In DNA form, the CDR3 reads TGTGCCAGCAGTTTGCGGTCCGGACGCAGTGGCTACACCTTC. This sequence encodes CASSLRSGRSGYTF.